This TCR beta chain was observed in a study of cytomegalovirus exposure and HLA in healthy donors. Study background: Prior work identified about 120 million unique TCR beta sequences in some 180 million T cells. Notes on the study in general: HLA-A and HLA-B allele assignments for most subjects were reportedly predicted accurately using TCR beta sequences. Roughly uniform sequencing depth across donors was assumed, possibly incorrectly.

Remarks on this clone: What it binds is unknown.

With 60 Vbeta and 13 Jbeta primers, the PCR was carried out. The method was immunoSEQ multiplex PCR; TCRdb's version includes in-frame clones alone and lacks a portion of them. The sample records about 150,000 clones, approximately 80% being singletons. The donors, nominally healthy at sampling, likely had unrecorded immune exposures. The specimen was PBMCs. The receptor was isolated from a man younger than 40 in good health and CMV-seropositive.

In DNA form, the CDR3 reads TGCGCCAGCAGCTTGGATCTCAGCGACACTGAAGCTTTCTTT. Translation: CASSLDLSDTEAFF. The genes are TRBV5-1 and TRBJ1-1; D gene uncertain. Germline V CDR1 and CDR2: SGHRS, YFSETQ. The CDR3 spans 14 residues. Trimming pared 0 bases from V and 3 bases from J, leaving 9 bases between.